Shown below are 13 T cell receptor beta chains from a single sample sequenced in a study of Graves' ophthalmopathy and Graves' hyperthyroidism. Amplification of the TCR beta CDR3 regions used RNA transcripts (as template). The authors performed first-round RT-PCR with HTBI primers and then a second-round multiplex PCR. A single record per CDR3 protein comes from TCRdb applying MiXCR to the multiplex PCR reads. In the table there are about 700,000 distinct CDR3 sequences, around 40% of which are singletons. The sequencing input was peripheral blood. These TCRs come from an adult man with Graves' ophthalmopathy.

The V and J genes are TRBV15 and TRBJ2-7; possibly TRBD1 for D (6 bases). Trimming pared 3 bases from V and 2 bases from J, leaving 26 bases between. In germline, CDR1 is LNHNV, CDR2 YYDKDF (reference sequence). This CDR3 spans 19 amino acids. In DNA form, the CDR3 reads TGTGCCACCAGCAGCTTGGACAGCCCGGGTATGCTACCGACCTACGAGCAGTACTTC. This encodes CATSSLDSPGMLPTYEQYF.

The chain couples TRBV6-5 to TRBJ1-4, with D possibly being TRBD1 (6 bases). V was pared by 0 bases and J by 3 bases, with 11 bases between. CDR3 length: 16 residues. The germline gives CDR1 MNHEY, CDR2 SVGAGI. This chain's CDR3 is CASSYSVQGSNEKLFF. The DNA of the CDR3 is TGTGCCAGCAGTTACTCGGTACAGGGTTCTAATGAAAAACTGTTTTTT.

In this sample, this clonotype turned up a few times. The chain couples TRBV7-3 to TRBJ2-2; perhaps D is TRBD1 or TRBD2 (5 bases each). CDR1 is SGHTA and CDR2 is FQGTGA in the germline V gene. V lost 5 bases and J 4 bases, leaving 20 bases between the germline ends. This CDR3 is 17 amino acids long. CDR3: CASSTIGTRLRTGELFF. The CDR3 nucleotides are TGTGCCAGCAGCACTATTGGGACCCGCCTTCGCACCGGGGAGCTGTTTTTT.

Points on this clonotype: The CDR3 does not close with the conserved phenylalanine or tryptophan, likely indicating a read error. The V gene is TRBV9, the J gene TRBJ2-5; 9 bases map to TRBD2. V lost 3 bases, J lost 5 bases, and 8 bases stayed unmatched. Germline V CDR1 and CDR2: SGDLS, YYNGEE. The CDR3 spans 15 residues. CDR3 in amino acids: CASSGAGGRAETQYC. The DNA for the CDR3 is TGTGCCAGCAGCGGAGCGGGGGGCCGGGCGGAGACCCAGTACTGC.

This clonotype appeared a few times. The V and J genes are TRBV2 and TRBJ1-2; 10 bases are shared with TRBD1. V was clipped by 5 bases and J by 4 bases; unmatched bases: 4. The CDR3 runs 14 residues. Germline CDR1 SNHLY, CDR2 FYNNEI. CDR3 bases: TGTGCCAGCAGTTCCGACAGGGGGCTCTATGGCTACACCTTC. It encodes CASSSDRGLYGYTF.

The chain couples TRBV7-9 to TRBJ2-6; TRBD1 is a possible D gene (6 bases). This CDR3 comprises 17 residues. The germline V and J ends were trimmed by 4 bases and 6 bases, with 19 bases remaining between them. Germline V gives CDR1 SEHNR, CDR2 FQNEAQ (reference sequence). CDR3: CASSSPTGSASANVLTF. Here the CDR3 DNA reads TGTGCCAGCAGCTCACCCACAGGGTCTGCCTCGGCCAACGTCCTGACTTTC.

This chain connects TRBV25-1 to TRBJ2-2; no clear D. V was shortened by 2 bases and J by 1 base, with 11 bases between the two germline ends. The V gene's germline CDR1 is MGHDK and CDR2 SYGVNS. The CDR3 is 16 amino acids. The chain's CDR3 is CASSEGKGQNTGELFF. The CDR3 DNA reads TGTGCCAGCAGTGAAGGAAAGGGTCAGAACACCGGGGAGCTGTTTTTT.

The chain uses TRBV9 and TRBJ2-6, with D possibly being TRBD1 or TRBD2 (5 bases each). V gave up 3 bases and J gave up 1 base, with 11 bases separating them. CDR1 is SGDLS, CDR2 YYNGEE, per germline. This CDR3 has 16 amino acids. The CDR3 protein is CASSGDGDSGANVLTF. CDR3 in DNA: TGTGCCAGCAGCGGGGACGGGGATTCTGGGGCCAACGTCCTGACTTTC.

This clonotype came up many times. The V gene is TRBV24-1, the J gene TRBJ1-1, with TRBD1 as a possible D gene (5 bases). V lost 3 bases to trimming and J lost 1 base, with 8 bases between them. CDR1 KGHDR and CDR2 SFDVKD come from the germline V gene. This CDR3 is built from 14 residues. The CDR3 region is CATSDGGWNTEAFF. The CDR3 DNA is TGTGCCACCAGTGATGGGGGTTGGAACACTGAAGCTTTCTTT.

This clonotype was seen a few times. This rearrangement joins TRBV20-1 to TRBJ1-6; tentatively, D is TRBD1 (6 bases). Germline lookup yields CDR1 DFQATT and CDR2 SNEGSKA (reference sequence). Deletions cut 0 bases from V and 6 bases from J, with 9 bases between. The CDR3 length is 14 residues. The CDR3 spells CSAREGTRNSPLHF. In DNA, the CDR3 is TGCAGTGCTAGAGAGGGGACACGTAATTCACCCCTCCACTTT.

This clonotype was seen a few times. The rearrangement joins TRBV12-3 or TRBV12-4 to TRBJ2-7; D not certain. This CDR3 region has 13 residues. Between the trimmed V and J ends, which lost 8 bases and 0 bases, there was a span of 11 bases. The CDR3 DNA is TGTGCCAGCTCGCCGACCCTCTCCTACGAGCAGTACTTC. Encoded protein: CASSPTLSYEQYF.

The V call is TRBV7-9, the J call TRBJ2-5; 10 nucleotides align to TRBD1. Losses at the gene ends were 5 bases for V and 5 bases for J; bases not matched to a gene: 5. This CDR3 has 14 amino acids. Germline V CDR1 and CDR2: SEHNR, FQNEAQ (reference sequence). CDR3 residues: CASSEGQGWETQYF. In nucleotides, the CDR3 is TGTGCCAGCAGCGAGGGACAGGGGTGGGAGACCCAGTACTTC.

The rearrangement links TRBV5-5 to TRBJ1-2, with D unresolved. The germline V and J ends were trimmed by 2 bases and 3 bases, with 11 bases remaining between them. This CDR3 region has 14 residues. Germline CDR1 reads SGHKS; CDR2 reads YYEKEE (reference sequence). The CDR3 here is CASSFRDSDYGYTF. Written as DNA, the CDR3 is TGTGCCAGCAGCTTCCGGGATTCAGACTATGGCTACACCTTC.